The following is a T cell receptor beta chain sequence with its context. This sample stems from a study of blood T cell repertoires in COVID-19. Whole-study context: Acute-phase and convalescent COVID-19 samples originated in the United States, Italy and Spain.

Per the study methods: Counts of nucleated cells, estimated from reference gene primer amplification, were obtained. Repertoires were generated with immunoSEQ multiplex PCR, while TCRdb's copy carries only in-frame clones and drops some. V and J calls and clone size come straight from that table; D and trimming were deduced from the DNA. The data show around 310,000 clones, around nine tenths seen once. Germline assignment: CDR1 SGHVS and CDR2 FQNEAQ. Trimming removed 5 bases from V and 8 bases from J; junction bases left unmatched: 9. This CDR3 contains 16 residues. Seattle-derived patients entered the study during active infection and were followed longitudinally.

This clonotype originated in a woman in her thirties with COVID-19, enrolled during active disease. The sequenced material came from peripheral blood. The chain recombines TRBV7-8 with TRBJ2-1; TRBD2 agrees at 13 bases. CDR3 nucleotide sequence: TGTGCCAGCAGCCCGTGGACTAGCGGGAGTTTGGATGAGCAGTTCTTC. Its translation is CASSPWTSGSLDEQFF.